This TCR beta chain was identified in a study of T cell responses to AZD1222 COVID-19 vaccine. Study-level points and caveats: Vaccination with two AZD1222 doses was followed by a rise in Spike-specific TCR breadth and depth.

Trimming took 2 bases from V and 9 from J; bases not matched to a gene: 5. Germline assignment: CDR1 LNHDA and CDR2 SQIVND (reference sequence). This CDR3 is built from 14 residues. Libraries were prepared by immunoSEQ multiplex PCR; TCRdb keeps only in-frame clonotypes and omits some of them. This table holds approximately 110,000 clones, about 88% found once. As regards this clone: The antigen is not known.

The V gene is TRBV19, the J gene TRBJ1-5; 9 positions match TRBD1. The clonotype was recovered from an adult in good health. The input for sequencing was peripheral blood, taken on day 0 of AZD1222 vaccination. The CDR3 DNA sequence: TGTGCCAGTAGTATAAGGACAGGGGATCGGCCCCAGCATTTT. Translating it yields CASSIRTGDRPQHF.